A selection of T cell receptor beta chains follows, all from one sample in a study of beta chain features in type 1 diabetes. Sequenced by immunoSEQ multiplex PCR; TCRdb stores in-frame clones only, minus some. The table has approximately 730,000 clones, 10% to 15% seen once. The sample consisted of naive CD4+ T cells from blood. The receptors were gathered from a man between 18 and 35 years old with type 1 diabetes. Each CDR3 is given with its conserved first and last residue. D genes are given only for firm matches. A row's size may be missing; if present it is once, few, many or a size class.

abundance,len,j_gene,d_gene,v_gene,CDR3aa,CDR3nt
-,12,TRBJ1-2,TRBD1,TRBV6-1,CASSVLQQGCTF,TGTGCCAGCAGCGTTCTCCAACAGGGGTGTACCTTC
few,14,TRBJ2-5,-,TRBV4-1,CASSQSPVGETQYF,TGCGCCAGCAGCCAAAGCCCCGTCGGGGAGACCCAGTACTTC
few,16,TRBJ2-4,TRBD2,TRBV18,CASSPSSASGVHNQYF,TGTGCCAGCTCACCATCCTCCGCTAGCGGAGTTCACAATCAGTACTTC
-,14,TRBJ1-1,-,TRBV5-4,CASSLVGVNTEAFF,TGTGCCAGCAGCTTGGTAGGAGTGAACACTGAAGCTTTCTTT
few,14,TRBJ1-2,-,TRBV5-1,CASSFGTDRGGYTF,TGCGCCAGCAGCTTCGGGACGGATCGAGGTGGCTACACCTTC
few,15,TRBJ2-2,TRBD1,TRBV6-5,CASSLRTGMTGELFF,TGTGCCAGCAGCCTCAGGACAGGGATGACCGGGGAGCTGTTTTTT
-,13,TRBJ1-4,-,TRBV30,CAWSDLDGEKLFF,TGTGCCTGGAGTGATCTGGACGGCGAAAAACTGTTTTTT
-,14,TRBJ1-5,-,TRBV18,CASSPGGEVQPQHF,TGTGCCAGCTCACCAGGGGGCGAGGTCCAGCCCCAGCATTTT
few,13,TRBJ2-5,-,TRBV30,CAWAEGLQGTQYF,TGTGCCTGGGCCGAGGGGCTCCAAGGGACCCAGTACTTC
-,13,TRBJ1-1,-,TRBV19,CASSLTGRTEAFF,TGTGCCAGTAGCCTCACAGGTCGCACTGAAGCTTTCTTT
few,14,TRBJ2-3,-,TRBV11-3,CASSGGLGTDTQYF,TGTGCCAGCAGCGGGGGGCTCGGCACAGATACGCAGTATTTT
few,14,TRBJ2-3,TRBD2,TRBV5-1,CASRGGGAVDTQYF,TGCGCCAGCAGAGGCGGGGGGGCCGTAGATACGCAGTATTTT
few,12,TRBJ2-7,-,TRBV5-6,CASSSSSYEQYF,TGTGCCAGCAGCTCTAGCTCCTACGAGCAGTACTTC
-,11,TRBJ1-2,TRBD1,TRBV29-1,CSVDRGSGYTF,TGCAGCGTAGACAGGGGCTCGGGCTACACCTTC
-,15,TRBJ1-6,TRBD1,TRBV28,CASSPSDRENSPLHF,TGTGCCAGCAGCCCCAGCGACAGGGAGAATTCACCCCTCCACTTT
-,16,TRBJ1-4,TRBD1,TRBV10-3,CAISAQGAPANEKLFF,TGTGCCATCAGTGCACAGGGGGCGCCGGCTAATGAAAAACTGTTTTTT
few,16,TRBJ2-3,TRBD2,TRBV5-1,CASSLAWGLATDTQYF,TGCGCCAGCAGCTTGGCCTGGGGACTAGCTACAGATACGCAGTATTTT
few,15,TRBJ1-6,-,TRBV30,CAWSAHLGVHSPLHF,TGTGCCTGGAGTGCACACCTGGGCGTCCACTCACCCCTCCACTTT
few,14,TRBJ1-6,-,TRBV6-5,CASSSPRSDSPLHF,TGTGCCAGCAGTTCACCCCGAAGTGATTCACCCCTCCACTTT
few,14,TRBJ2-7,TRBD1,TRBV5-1,CASSDRTGPYEQYF,TGCGCCAGCAGCGACCGGACAGGACCCTACGAGCAGTACTTC
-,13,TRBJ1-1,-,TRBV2,CASRADSDTEAFF,TGTGCCAGCAGGGCAGATAGTGACACTGAAGCTTTCTTT
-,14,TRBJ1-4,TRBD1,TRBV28,CASSSGTGQQELFF,TGTGCCAGCAGTTCCGGGACAGGTCAACAGGAACTGTTTTTT
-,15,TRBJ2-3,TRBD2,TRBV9,CASSAGTSGTDTQYF,TGTGCCAGCAGCGCCGGGACTAGCGGTACAGATACGCAGTATTTT
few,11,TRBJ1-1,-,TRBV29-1,CSVGQGTEAFF,TGCAGCGTTGGTCAGGGGACTGAAGCTTTCTTT
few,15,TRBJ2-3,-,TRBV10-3,CAISESVRGTDTQYF,TGTGCCATCAGTGAGTCGGTGCGGGGCACAGATACGCAGTATTTT
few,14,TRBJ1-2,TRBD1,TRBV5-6,CASTTGTAPYGYTF,TGTGCCAGCACCACTGGGACAGCCCCCTATGGCTACACCTTC
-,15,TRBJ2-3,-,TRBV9,CASSAGTASTDTQYF,TGTGCCAGCAGCGCCGGGACGGCTAGCACAGATACGCAGTATTTT
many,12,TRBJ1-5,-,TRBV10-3,CAIREGNQPQHF,TGTGCCATCAGGGAGGGCAATCAGCCCCAGCATTTT
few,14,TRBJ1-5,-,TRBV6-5,CASSTVDSNQPQHF,TGTGCCAGCAGCACTGTAGATAGCAATCAGCCCCAGCATTTT
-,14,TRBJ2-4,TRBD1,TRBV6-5,CASSYGTGDYIQYF,TGTGCCAGCAGTTATGGGACAGGGGATTACATTCAGTACTTC
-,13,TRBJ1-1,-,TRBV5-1,CASRYDPNTEAFF,TGCGCCAGCAGATACGACCCGAACACTGAAGCTTTCTTT
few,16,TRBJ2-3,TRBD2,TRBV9,CASSVVLAGGTDTQYF,TGTGCCAGCAGCGTGGTACTAGCGGGGGGTACAGATACGCAGTATTTT
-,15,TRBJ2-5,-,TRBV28,CASSLTRGTLETQYF,TGTGCCAGCAGTTTAACGAGGGGGACGTTGGAGACCCAGTACTTC
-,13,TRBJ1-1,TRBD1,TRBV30,CALDRGGNTEAFF,TGTGCACTCGACAGGGGGGGGAACACTGAAGCTTTCTTT
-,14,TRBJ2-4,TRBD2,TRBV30,CAWSVRAAGDIQYF,TGTGCCTGGAGTGTAAGGGCCGCGGGGGACATTCAGTACTTC
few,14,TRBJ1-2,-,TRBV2,CASSEKQGTIGYTF,TGTGCCAGCAGTGAAAAACAGGGAACGATAGGCTACACCTTC
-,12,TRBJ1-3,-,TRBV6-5,CASSGQGNTIYF,TGTGCCAGCAGCGGACAGGGAAACACCATATATTTT
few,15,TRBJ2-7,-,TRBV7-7,CASSLRDGGPYEQYF,TGTGCCAGCAGCCTCCGGGACGGAGGACCCTACGAGCAGTACTTC
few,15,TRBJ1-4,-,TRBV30,CAWIPNGVGNEKLFF,TGTGCCTGGATTCCTAACGGGGTAGGAAACGAAAAACTGTTTTTT
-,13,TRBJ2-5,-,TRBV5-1,CASSLGGRETQYF,TGCGCCAGCAGCTTGGGTGGGAGAGAGACCCAGTACTTC
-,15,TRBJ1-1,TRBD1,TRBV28,CASSFRDRGNTEAFF,TGTGCCAGCAGTTTCCGGGACAGGGGGAACACTGAAGCTTTCTTT
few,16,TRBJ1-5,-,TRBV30,CAWSVGGASSNQPQHF,TGTGCCTGGAGTGTCGGAGGGGCTTCTAGCAATCAGCCCCAGCATTTT
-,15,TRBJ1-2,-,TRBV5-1,CASSLSLGTNYGYTF,TGCGCCAGCAGCTTGTCACTGGGTACTAACTATGGCTACACCTTC
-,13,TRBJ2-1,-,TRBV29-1,CSADSRNNNEQFF,TGCAGCGCAGACAGCCGAAATAACAATGAGCAGTTCTTC
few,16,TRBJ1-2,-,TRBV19,CASSLVAGQSHYGYTF,TGTGCCAGTAGTTTGGTAGCGGGACAAAGTCACTATGGCTACACCTTC
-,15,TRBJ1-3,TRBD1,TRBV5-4,CASSPGQGRGNTIYF,TGTGCCAGCAGCCCGGGACAGGGGAGAGGAAACACCATATATTTT
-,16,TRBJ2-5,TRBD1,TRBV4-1,CASSQAGDREGETQYF,TGCGCCAGCAGCCAAGCCGGCGACAGGGAAGGGGAGACCCAGTACTTC
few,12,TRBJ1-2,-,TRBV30,CAWSVMGYGYTF,TGTGCCTGGAGTGTCATGGGGTATGGCTACACCTTC
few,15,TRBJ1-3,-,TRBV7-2,CASSLAGDAGNTIYF,TGTGCCAGCAGCTTAGCAGGGGACGCTGGAAACACCATATATTTT
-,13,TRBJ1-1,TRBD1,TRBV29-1,CSPPEARGTEAFF,TGCAGCCCGCCCGAGGCCAGGGGGACTGAAGCTTTCTTT
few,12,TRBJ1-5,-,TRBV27,CASSTSQGPQHF,TGTGCCAGCAGCACCTCGCAGGGGCCCCAGCATTTT
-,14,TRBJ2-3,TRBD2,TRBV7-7,CASSSGLAGDTQYF,TGTGCCAGCAGCTCGGGACTAGCGGGGGATACGCAGTATTTT
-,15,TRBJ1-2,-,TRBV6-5,CASSYGRLKDYGYTF,TGTGCCAGCAGTTATGGGAGGCTAAAGGACTATGGCTACACCTTC
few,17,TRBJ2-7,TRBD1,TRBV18,CASSPLTGGDQYYEQYF,TGTGCCAGCTCACCATTGACAGGGGGGGATCAATACTACGAGCAGTACTTC